Shown below are 10 T cell receptor beta chains from a single sample sequenced in a study of CD8+CD57+ T cells in acquired aplastic anemia. The template for TCR beta VDJ and CDR3 sequence profiling was genomic DNA. Via MiXCR, TCRdb re-called the reads, giving one row per CDR3 protein. The table lists roughly 250,000 distinct CDR3 sequences, roughly 82% of them singletons, with 35% to 50% in the top ten. Sequencing was done on patients that had shown CD8+CD57+ cell expansion by flow cytometry. The sample taken for sequencing was sorted CD4+, CD8+, or CD8+CD57+ T cells (not recorded which) from PBMCs. The receptors derive from a human donor with aplastic anemia.

The chain has TRBV11-3 and TRBJ2-3; the D gene is possibly TRBD1 (6 bases). The CDR3 contains 14 residues. Germline CDR1 is SGHNT and CDR2 is YENEEA. Trimming shortened V by 7 bases and J by 6 bases, and 17 bases separated the two germline ends. CDR3 residues: CASTRQAGADTQYF. The CDR3 coding sequence is TGTGCCAGCACAAGACAGGCAGGCGCCGATACGCAGTATTTT.

Only one count was recorded for this clonotype. A read error may account for a junction end that differs from germline. The CDR3 spells CASSLQGDITIEAF. The CDR3 nucleotides are TGTGCCAGCAGCCTACAAGGAGACATTACCATTGAAGCTTTT. The chain employs TRBV7-8 and TRBJ2-3; no clear D. This CDR3 comprises 14 residues. The germline V gene has CDR1 SGHVS and CDR2 FQNEAQ. The full variable domain, its missing parts supplied by reference TRBV7-8 and TRBJ2-3, is GAGVSQSPRYKVAKRGQDVALRCDPISGHVSLFWYQQALGQGPEFLTYFQNEAQLDKSGLPSDRFFAERPEGSVSTLKIQRTQQEDSAVYLCASSLQGDITIEAFGPGTRLTVL.

On this clonotype itself: A read error may account for a junction end that differs from germline. This chain connects TRBV7-8 to TRBJ2-7; 7 nucleotides match TRBD2. Germline CDR1 reads SGHVS; CDR2 reads FQNEAQ. This CDR3 has 15 amino acids. This chain's CDR3 is CASSLGGGADTQHYF. DNA for the CDR3: TGTGCCAGCAGCTTAGGGGGAGGGGCCGATACGCAGCATTACTTC.

As for this clonotype: This is likely a read error, given that the CDR3 carries no conserved phenylalanine or tryptophan at its end. Because the CDR3's place on the DNA is in doubt, the DNA is left out and the CDR3 is given as listed by TCRdb. The chain couples TRBV9 to TRBJ2-3; the table calls TRBD1, which could not be checked here. The CDR3 adds up to 13 amino acids, both ends counted. CDR1 and CDR2 (germline): SGDLS, YYNGEE. The chain's CDR3 is CASSYRDRGPDTL.

The genes are TRBV5-6 and TRBJ2-1, with D perhaps TRBD2 (6 bases). Germline V lookup: CDR1 SGHDT, CDR2 YYEEEE. Trimming removed 0 bases at V and 8 bases at J, with 15 bases between. The CDR3 is 15 residues long. The CDR3 DNA reads TGTGCCAGCAGCTTGGGGTCGGCTAGCGCGGATGAGCAGTTCTTC. This encodes CASSLGSASADEQFF.

A remark on this clonotype: One end of the junction fails to match germline, which may point to a read error. This rearrangement joins TRBV7-2 to TRBJ2-5, with no clear D. This CDR3 has 14 amino acids. Germline V gives CDR1 SGHTA, CDR2 FQGNSA. The DNA of the CDR3 is TGTGCCACCAGCAGAGGCAGCGAGGAAGCGAAGTATTATTTC. Amino acid sequence: CATSRGSEEAKYYF.

The chain couples TRBV2 to TRBJ2-7; D not certain. This CDR3 has 11 amino acids. Germline V gene data show CDR1 as SNHLY and CDR2 as FYNNEI. Trimming pared 7 bases from V and 2 bases from J, leaving 6 bases between. CDR3 nucleotide sequence: TGTGCCAGCACGGTGGCCTACGAGCAGTACTTC. Translated: CASTVAYEQYF.

CDR3 in DNA: TGTGCCAGCAGCTATGGGGGCGGAAGCGGGCAGGATGAGCAGTTCTTC. This translates into CASSYGGGSGQDEQFF. This chain connects TRBV7-2 to TRBJ2-1; D may match TRBD1 or TRBD2 (6 bases each). V dropped 4 bases and J dropped 8 bases, with 21 bases sitting between them. Looked up from germline, CDR1 is SGHTA and CDR2 is FQGNSA. CDR3 length: 16 residues. The whole variable domain, remainder taken from reference TRBV7-2 and TRBJ2-1, is GAGVSQSPSNKVTEKGKDVELRCDPISGHTALYWYRQSLGQGLEFLIYFQGNSAPDKSGLPSDRFSAERTGGSVSTLTIQRTQQEDSAVYLCASSYGGGSGQDEQFFGPGTRLTVL.

The chain joins TRBV29-1 to TRBJ1-2, with TRBD1 matching over 9 bases. Germline lookup yields CDR1 SQVTM and CDR2 ANQGSEA. V shed 4 bases, J shed 4 bases, and the junction held 4 bases outside the gene matches. This CDR3 spans 13 amino acids. The CDR3 DNA follows: TGCAGCGTTGCGACAGGGGGGACCTATGGCTACACCTTC. As protein: CSVATGGTYGYTF.

The chain combines TRBV7-9 with TRBJ2-5; D might be TRBD1 or TRBD2, each matching 5 bases. CDR3 length: 15 residues. V shed 0 bases and J shed 3 bases, with 11 bases lying between them. Germline V gene sequence: CDR1 SEHNR, CDR2 FQNEAQ (reference sequence). The CDR3: CASSLAGQGEETQYF. The CDR3, as DNA: TGTGCCAGCAGCTTAGCGGGGCAGGGAGAAGAGACCCAGTACTTC.